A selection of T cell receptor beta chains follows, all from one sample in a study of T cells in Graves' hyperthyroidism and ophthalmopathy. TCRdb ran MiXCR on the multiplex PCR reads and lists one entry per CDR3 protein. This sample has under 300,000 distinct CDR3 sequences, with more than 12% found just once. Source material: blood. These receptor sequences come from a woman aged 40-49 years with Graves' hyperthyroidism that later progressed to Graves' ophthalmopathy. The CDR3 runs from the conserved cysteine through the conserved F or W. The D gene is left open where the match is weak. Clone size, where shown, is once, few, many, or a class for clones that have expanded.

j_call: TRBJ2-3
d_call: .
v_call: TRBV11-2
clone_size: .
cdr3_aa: CASSFDYTQYF
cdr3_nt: TGTGCCAGCAGCTTCGACTATACGCAGTATTTT

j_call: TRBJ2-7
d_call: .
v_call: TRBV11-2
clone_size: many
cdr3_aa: CASSLGNPPSYEQYF
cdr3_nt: TGTGCCAGCAGCTTAGGAAACCCCCCTAGCTACGAGCAGTACTTC

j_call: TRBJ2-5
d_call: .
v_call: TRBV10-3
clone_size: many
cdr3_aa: CAISVSPAVSETQYF
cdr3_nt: TGTGCCATCAGTGTTAGTCCAGCGGTTTCGGAGACCCAGTACTTC

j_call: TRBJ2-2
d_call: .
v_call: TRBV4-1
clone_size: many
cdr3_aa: CASSQEWREGAGELFF
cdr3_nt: TGCGCCAGCAGCCAAGAATGGAGGGAAGGGGCCGGGGAGCTGTTTTTT

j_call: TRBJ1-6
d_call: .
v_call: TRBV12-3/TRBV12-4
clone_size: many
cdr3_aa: CASSFAGTPKPYNSPLHF
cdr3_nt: TGTGCCAGCAGTTTTGCCGGGACACCTAAACCCTATAATTCACCCCTCCACTTT

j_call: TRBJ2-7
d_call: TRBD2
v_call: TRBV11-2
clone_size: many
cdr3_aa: CASRPGSGRFYEQYF
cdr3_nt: TGTGCCAGCAGGCCGGGTAGCGGGAGGTTTTACGAGCAGTACTTC

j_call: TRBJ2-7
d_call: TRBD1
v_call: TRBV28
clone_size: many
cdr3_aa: CASSSEIQGYKLEQYF
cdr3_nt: TGTGCCAGCAGTTCCGAAATACAGGGGTATAAGCTCGAGCAGTACTTC

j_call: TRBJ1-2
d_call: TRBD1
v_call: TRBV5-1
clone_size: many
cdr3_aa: CASSLVGTVNTF
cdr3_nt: TGCGCCAGCAGCTTGGTTGGGACAGTGAACACCTTC

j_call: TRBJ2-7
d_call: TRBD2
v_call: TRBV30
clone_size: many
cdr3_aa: CAWSVLAGPWDEQYF
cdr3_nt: TGTGCCTGGAGTGTACTAGCGGGACCCTGGGACGAGCAGTACTTC

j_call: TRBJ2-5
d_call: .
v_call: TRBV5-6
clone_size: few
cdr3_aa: CAKRQDQETQYF
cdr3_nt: TGTGCCAAAAGACAGGACCAAGAGACCCAGTACTTC

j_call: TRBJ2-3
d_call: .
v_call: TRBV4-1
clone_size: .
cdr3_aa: CASSQVHQGWSYRSTDTQYF
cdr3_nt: TGCGCCAGCAGCCAAGTCCACCAAGGATGGTCCTACAGATCCACAGATACGCAGTATTTT

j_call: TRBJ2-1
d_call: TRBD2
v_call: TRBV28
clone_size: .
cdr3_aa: CASSSGTSGRSEQFF
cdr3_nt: TGTGCCAGCAGTTCCGGGACTAGCGGGAGGAGTGAGCAGTTCTTC

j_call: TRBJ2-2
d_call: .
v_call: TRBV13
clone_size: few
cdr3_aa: CASTGLSGPGTGELFF
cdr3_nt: TGTGCCAGCACCGGCCTCTCAGGGCCGGGCACCGGGGAGCTGTTTTTT

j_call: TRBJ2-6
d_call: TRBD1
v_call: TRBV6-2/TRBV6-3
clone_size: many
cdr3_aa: CASSEKIKAGTGEERANVLTF
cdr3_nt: TGTGCCAGCAGTGAAAAGATAAAGGCCGGGACAGGGGAAGAAAGGGCCAACGTCCTGACTTTC

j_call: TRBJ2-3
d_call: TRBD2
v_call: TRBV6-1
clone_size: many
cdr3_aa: CASSFPSRTSGTDTQYF
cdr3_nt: TGTGCCAGCAGTTTCCCCTCTCGGACTAGCGGCACAGATACGCAGTATTTT

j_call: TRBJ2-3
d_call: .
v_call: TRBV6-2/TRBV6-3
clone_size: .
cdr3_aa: CASSYPFRGEGRTDTQYF
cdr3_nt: TGTGCCAGCAGTTACCCCTTTAGGGGGGAGGGCCGGACAGATACGCAGTATTTT

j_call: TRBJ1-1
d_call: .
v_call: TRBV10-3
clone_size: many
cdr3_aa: CAISDSGRQETFF
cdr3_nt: TGTGCCATCAGTGATTCGGGGAGGCAAGAAACTTTCTTT

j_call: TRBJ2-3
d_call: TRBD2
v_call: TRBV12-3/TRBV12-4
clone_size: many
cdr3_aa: CASSQVASGRVDTQYF
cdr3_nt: TGTGCCAGCAGTCAAGTGGCTAGCGGGAGAGTAGATACGCAGTATTTT

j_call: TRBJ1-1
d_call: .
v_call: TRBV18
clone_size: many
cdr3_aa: CASSAGQNTEAFF
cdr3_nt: TGTGCCAGCTCAGCAGGACAGAACACTGAAGCTTTCTTT

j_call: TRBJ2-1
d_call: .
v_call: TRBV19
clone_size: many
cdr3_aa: CASSPAVGSYNEQFF
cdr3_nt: TGTGCCAGTAGCCCCGCGGTGGGCTCCTACAATGAGCAGTTCTTC

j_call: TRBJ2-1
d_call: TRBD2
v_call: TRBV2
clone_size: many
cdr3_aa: CASSEGLAAISEQFF
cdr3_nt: TGTGCCAGCAGTGAAGGACTAGCGGCCATTAGTGAGCAGTTCTTC

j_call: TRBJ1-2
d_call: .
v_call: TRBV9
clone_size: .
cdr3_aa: CASSVESGNYGYTF
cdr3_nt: TGTGCCAGCAGCGTAGAATCAGGAAACTATGGCTACACCTTC

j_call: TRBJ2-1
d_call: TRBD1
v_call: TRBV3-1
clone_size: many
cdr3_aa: CASSRGDRGSYNEQFF
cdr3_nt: TGTGCCAGCAGCAGAGGGGACAGGGGATCCTACAATGAGCAGTTCTTC

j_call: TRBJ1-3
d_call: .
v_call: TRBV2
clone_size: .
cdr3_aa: CASSEYGVELAGF
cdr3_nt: TGTGCCAGCAGTGAATATGGAGTGGAACTAGCGGGATTT

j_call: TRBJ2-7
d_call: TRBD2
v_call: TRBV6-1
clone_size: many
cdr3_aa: CASRERTSFVHKGYEQYF
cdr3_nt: TGTGCCAGCAGAGAAAGGACTAGCTTTGTCCATAAGGGCTACGAGCAGTACTTC

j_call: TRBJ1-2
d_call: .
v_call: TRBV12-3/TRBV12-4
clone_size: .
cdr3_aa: CASSHKGDYGYTF
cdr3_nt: TGTGCCAGCAGTCATAAGGGGGACTATGGCTACACCTTC

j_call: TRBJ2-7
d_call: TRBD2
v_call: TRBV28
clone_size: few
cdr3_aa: CASSSREGRLYEQYF
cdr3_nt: TGTGCCAGCAGTTCCCGGGAGGGTAGGCTATACGAGCAGTACTTC